Following are 10 T cell receptor beta chains from one sample sequenced in a study of blood T cells in healthy people across ages. Combining a sample-barcoded 5' primer with a J-beta primer mix, a second PCR ran for about 6 to 12 cycles. TCRdb fed the 5' RACE reads into MiXCR, producing one record per CDR3 protein. The table lists 900,000 to 950,000 distinct CDR3 sequences, almost 30% of them singletons, with 10% in the top ten. The same sample was also studied in work on T cells of mothers and their children.

Specimen: blood. Receptors originate from a woman between 40 and 50 years old in good health.

This clonotype showed up just a few times. This rearrangement joins TRBV28 to TRBJ1-6; D perhaps matches TRBD1 (6 bases). The CDR3 totals 13 residues. Trimming stripped 7 bases from V and 9 bases from J, with 13 bases between. Germline CDR1 and CDR2: MDHEN and SYDVKM. CDR3: CASNREYVSPLHF. CDR3 nucleotide sequence: TGTGCCAGCAACAGGGAATACGTTTCACCCCTCCACTTT. Full variable domain (rest looked up from reference TRBV28 and TRBJ1-6): DVKVTQSSRYLVKRTGEKVFLECVQDMDHENMFWYRQDPGLGLRLIYFSYDVKMKEKGDIPEGYSVSREKKERFSLILESASTNQTSMYLCASNREYVSPLHFGNGTRLTVT.

Remarks on this clonotype: Given a much more abundant clone one base away, this may be a read error. V and J are TRBV20-1 and TRBJ2-1; D may be TRBD1 (6 bases). Germline V lookup: CDR1 DFQATT, CDR2 SNEGSKA (reference sequence). The CDR3 loop spans 12 amino acids. CDR3 residues: CRARDRQDEQFF. In nucleotides, the CDR3 is TGCAGGGCTAGAGACAGGCAGGATGAGCAGTTCTTC.

A few counts support this clonotype. At one end, the junction sequence differs from germline, possibly due to a read error. V usage is TRBV11-2 and J usage is TRBJ2-2; 8 bases match TRBD1. The germline V gene has CDR1 SGHAT and CDR2 FQNNGV. This CDR3 region has 15 residues. The CDR3 DNA is TGTGCCGGCAGCTTAGTCCAGGGGGCATCCGGGGAGCTGTTTTTT. Residues: CAGSLVQGASGELFF.

This clonotype was observed many times. The rearrangement uses TRBV4-2 and TRBJ2-5; TRBD1 is a possible D gene (6 bases). Germline V lookup: CDR1 LGHNA, CDR2 YNFKEQ. The CDR3 length is 14 residues. V gave up 3 bases and J gave up 2 bases, with 10 bases separating them. The CDR3 bases are TGTGCCAGCAGCCATGGACAGACACAAGAGACCCAGTACTTC. Translation: CASSHGQTQETQYF.

This clonotype was observed many times. The chain combines TRBV15 with TRBJ2-7, with D perhaps TRBD2 (7 bases). Per germline, CDR1 LNHNV and CDR2 YYDKDF (reference sequence). Trimming took off 3 bases at V and 6 bases at J, with 12 bases between the two ends. This CDR3 has 13 residues. For the CDR3, the DNA is TGTGCCACCAGCAGCGGGGGGCGGTTCGAGCAGTACTTC. Encoded protein: CATSSGGRFEQYF. Full variable domain (outside the CDR3, taken from reference TRBV15 and TRBJ2-7): DAMVIQNPRYQVTQFGKPVTLSCSQTLNHNVMYWYQQKSSQAPKLLFHYYDKDFNNEADTPDNFQSRRPNTSFCFLDIRSPGLGDTAMYLCATSSGGRFEQYFGPGTRLTVT.

This clonotype appeared a few times. The genes are TRBV11-2 and TRBJ2-3; 11 nucleotides line up with TRBD2. The CDR3 runs 17 residues. Per germline, CDR1 SGHAT and CDR2 FQNNGV. Losses at the gene ends were 5 bases for V and 6 bases for J; bases not matched to a gene: 13. The CDR3 sequence: CASSPRRTSGFYDTQYF. The CDR3 DNA follows: TGTGCCAGCAGCCCGAGGAGGACTAGCGGGTTTTACGATACGCAGTATTTT.

This clonotype was counted at least ten times. The V gene is TRBV11-1, the J gene TRBJ2-1; D unclear. This CDR3 comprises 15 residues. CDR1 is SGHAT and CDR2 is FQDESV in the germline V gene (reference sequence). V dropped 2 bases and J dropped 6 bases, with 14 bases sitting between them. CDR3 nucleotide sequence: TGTGCCAGCAGCTTATTAAGGCGCAATATCAATGAGCAGTTCTTC. Translating gives CASSLLRRNINEQFF.

This clonotype was seen only a few times. In DNA form, the CDR3 reads TGCGCCAGCAGCTTGGTATGGGTTGGAGATACGCAGTATTTT. Amino acids: CASSLVWVGDTQYF. The V call is TRBV5-1, the J call TRBJ2-3; D is unresolved. The CDR3 is 14 residues long. Germline V gene lookup returns CDR1 SGHRS and CDR2 YFSETQ. Trimming took off 0 bases at V and 5 bases at J, with 10 bases between the two ends. Drawing the rest from reference TRBV5-1 and TRBJ2-3, the complete variable domain is KAGVTQTPRYLIKTRGQQVTLSCSPISGHRSVSWYQQTPGQGLQFLFEYFSETQRNKGNFPGRFSGRQFSNSRSEMNVSTLELGDSALYLCASSLVWVGDTQYFGPGTRLTVL.

The rearrangement joins TRBV15 to TRBJ1-4; 7 nucleotides match TRBD1. V shed 4 bases, J shed 13 bases, and the junction held 9 bases outside the gene matches. Germline lookup yields CDR1 LNHNV and CDR2 YYDKDF (reference sequence). The CDR3 has 13 residues. The CDR3 DNA sequence: TGTGCCACCAGCAATATTAGGGGACAGATACTGTTTTTT. Protein sequence: CATSNIRGQILFF.

V is TRBV20-1 and J is TRBJ2-2; D is undetermined. The CDR3 consists of 13 residues. V lost 6 bases and J lost 0, with 8 bases in between. Germline V gene data show CDR1 as DFQATT and CDR2 as SNEGSKA (reference sequence). The CDR3 DNA is TGCAGTGCGTCATCGGCGAACACCGGGGAGCTGTTTTTT. As protein: CSASSANTGELFF.